This TCR beta chain was sequenced for a study of cytomegalovirus exposure and HLA in healthy donors. Study-wide points: Association of a missense DCLRE1C variant with TCR beta V- and J-gene trimming was reported in a later analysis.

PCR was performed using 60 Vbeta and 13 Jbeta primers. The repertoire was sequenced with immunoSEQ multiplex PCR; TCRdb's copy has only in-frame clones and lacks some. The sample holds some 190,000 clones, 80% to 90% seen once. The donors comprised healthy bone marrow donors. Comments on this clone: Its antigen is still unknown.

The receptor comes from a middle-aged man in good health and CMV-seropositive. Sequencing was done on a sample of PBMCs.

This CDR3 is CASSPPQGDDSNQPQHF. For the CDR3, the DNA is TGTGCCAGCAGCCCCCCCCAGGGGGACGATAGCAATCAGCCCCAGCATTTT. The V gene is TRBV7-9, the J gene TRBJ1-5; TRBD1 matches 7 bases. Losses at the gene ends were 5 bases for V and 0 bases for J; bases not matched to a gene: 10. Germline V lookup: CDR1 SEHNR, CDR2 FQNEAQ (reference sequence). This CDR3 region has 17 residues.